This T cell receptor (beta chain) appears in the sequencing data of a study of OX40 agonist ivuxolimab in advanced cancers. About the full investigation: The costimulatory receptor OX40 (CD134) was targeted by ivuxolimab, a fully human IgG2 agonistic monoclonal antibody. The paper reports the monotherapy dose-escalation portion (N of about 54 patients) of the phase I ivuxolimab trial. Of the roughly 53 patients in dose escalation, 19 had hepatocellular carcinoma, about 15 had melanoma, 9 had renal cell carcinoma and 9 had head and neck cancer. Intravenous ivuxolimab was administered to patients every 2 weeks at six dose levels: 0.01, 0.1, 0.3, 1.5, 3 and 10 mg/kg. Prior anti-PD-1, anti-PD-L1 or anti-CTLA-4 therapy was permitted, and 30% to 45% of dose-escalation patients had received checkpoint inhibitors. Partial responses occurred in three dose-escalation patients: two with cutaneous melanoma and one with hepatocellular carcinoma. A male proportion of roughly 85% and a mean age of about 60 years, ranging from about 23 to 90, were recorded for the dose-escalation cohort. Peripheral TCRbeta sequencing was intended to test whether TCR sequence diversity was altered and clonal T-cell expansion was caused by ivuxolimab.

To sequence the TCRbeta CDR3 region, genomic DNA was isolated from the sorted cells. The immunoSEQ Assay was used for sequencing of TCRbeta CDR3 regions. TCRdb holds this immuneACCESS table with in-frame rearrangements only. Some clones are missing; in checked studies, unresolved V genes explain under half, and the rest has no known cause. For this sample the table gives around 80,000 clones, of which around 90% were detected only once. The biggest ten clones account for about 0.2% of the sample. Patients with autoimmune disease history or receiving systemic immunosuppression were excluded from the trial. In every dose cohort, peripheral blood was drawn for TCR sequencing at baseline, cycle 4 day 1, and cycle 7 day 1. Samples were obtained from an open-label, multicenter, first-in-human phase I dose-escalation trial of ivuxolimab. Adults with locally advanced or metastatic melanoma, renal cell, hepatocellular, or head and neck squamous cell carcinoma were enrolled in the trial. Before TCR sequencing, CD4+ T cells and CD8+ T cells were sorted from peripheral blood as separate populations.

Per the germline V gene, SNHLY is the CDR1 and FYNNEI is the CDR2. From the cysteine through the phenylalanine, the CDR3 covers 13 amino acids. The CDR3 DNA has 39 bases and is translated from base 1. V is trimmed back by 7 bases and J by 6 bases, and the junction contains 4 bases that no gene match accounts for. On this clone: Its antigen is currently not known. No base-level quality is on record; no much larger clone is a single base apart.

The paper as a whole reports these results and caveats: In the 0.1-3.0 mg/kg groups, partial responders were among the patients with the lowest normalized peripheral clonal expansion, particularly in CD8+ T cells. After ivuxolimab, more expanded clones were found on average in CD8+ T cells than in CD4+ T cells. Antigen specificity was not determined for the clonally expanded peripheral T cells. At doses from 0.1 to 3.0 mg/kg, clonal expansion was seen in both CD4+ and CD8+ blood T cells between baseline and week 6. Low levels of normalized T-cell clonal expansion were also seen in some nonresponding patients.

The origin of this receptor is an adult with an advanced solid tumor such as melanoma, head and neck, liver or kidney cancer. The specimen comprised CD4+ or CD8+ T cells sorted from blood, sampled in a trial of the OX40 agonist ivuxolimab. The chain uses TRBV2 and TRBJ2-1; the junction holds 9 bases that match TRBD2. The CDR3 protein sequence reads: CASTSGIGNEQFF. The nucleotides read TGTGCCAGCACTAGCGGGATTGGCAATGAGCAGTTCTTC.